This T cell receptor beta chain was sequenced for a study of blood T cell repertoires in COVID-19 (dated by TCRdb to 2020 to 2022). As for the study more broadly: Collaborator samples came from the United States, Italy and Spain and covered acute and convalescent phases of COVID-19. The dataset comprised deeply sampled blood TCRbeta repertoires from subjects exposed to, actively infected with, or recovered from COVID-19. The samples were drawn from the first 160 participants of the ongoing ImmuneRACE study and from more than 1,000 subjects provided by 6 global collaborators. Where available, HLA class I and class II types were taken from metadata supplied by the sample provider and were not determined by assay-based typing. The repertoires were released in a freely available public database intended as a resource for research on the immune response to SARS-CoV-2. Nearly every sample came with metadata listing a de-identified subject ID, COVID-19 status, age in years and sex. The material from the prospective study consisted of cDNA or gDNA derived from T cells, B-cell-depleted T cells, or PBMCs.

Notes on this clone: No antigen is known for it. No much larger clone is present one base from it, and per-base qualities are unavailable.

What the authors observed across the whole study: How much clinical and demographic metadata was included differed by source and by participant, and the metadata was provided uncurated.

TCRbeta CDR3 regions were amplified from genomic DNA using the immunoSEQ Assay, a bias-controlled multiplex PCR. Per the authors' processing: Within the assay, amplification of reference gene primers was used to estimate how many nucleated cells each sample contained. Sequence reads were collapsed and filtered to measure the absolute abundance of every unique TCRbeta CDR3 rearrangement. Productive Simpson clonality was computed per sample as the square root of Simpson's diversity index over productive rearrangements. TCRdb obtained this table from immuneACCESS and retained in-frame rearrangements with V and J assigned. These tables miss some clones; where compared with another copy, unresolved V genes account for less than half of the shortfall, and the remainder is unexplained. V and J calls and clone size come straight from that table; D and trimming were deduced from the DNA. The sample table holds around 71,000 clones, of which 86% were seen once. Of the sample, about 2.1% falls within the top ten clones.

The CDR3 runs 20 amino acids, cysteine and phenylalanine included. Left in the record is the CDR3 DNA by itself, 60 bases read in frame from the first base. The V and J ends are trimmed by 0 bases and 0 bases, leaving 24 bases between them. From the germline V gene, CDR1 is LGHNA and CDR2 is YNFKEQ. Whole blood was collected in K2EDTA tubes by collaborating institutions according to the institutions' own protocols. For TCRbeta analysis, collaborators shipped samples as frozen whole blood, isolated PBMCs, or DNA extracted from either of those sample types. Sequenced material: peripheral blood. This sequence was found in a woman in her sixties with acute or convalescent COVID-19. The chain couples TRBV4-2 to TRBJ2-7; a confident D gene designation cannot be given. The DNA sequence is TGTGCCAGCAGCCAAGATAAAAATGCGGCCACGGTGATGAGCTCCTACGAGCAGTACTTC. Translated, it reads CASSQDKNAATVMSSYEQYF.